This T cell receptor (beta chain) stems from a study of T cell repertoires in breast cancer. Paired alpha-beta TCRs of CD8+ T cells were analyzed by expanded emulsion RT-PCR. Overnight incubation in roughly 11 IU/mL IL-2 followed CD8 positive selection of the T cells. V was shortened by 1 base and J by 1 base, with 8 bases between the two germline ends. Germline assignment: CDR1 SGHTA and CDR2 FQGTGA. This CDR3 region has 15 residues. This clonotype was counted ten times or more. A second nested PCR with blocking oligonucleotides suppressed unpaired genes. TCRdb ran MiXCR on the emulsion pairing reads and lists one entry per CDR3 protein. The sample records about 40,000 distinct CDR3 sequences, about 41% being singletons.

This chain joins TRBV7-3 and TRBJ2-1; D possibly corresponds to TRBD2 (6 bases). This TCR came from a pool of human donors with breast cancer or a healthy control (not recorded which). Sequencing was performed on CD8+ T cells. The CDR3 is CASSLSGASYNEQFF. DNA of the CDR3: TGTGCCAGCAGCTTAAGCGGGGCTTCCTACAATGAGCAGTTCTTC.